This TCR beta chain was identified in a study of T cell repertoires in cytomegalovirus infection. Background on the study: From public TCR beta signatures came an indication of both CMV infection and matching HLA type.

In the case of this clonotype: Antigen specificity is unknown.

TCRdb re-called the reads through MiXCR, storing one row per CDR3 protein. This table holds approximately 290,000 distinct CDR3 sequences, about 26% found once. Trimming took off 1 base at V and 0 bases at J, with 8 bases between the two ends. Germline V gives CDR1 SGHTA, CDR2 FQGNSA. The CDR3 consists of 15 residues. Points from the study as a whole: Identification of carriers of CMV plus the relevant HLA was performed using cumulative public TCR beta family frequency. Clonotypes of TCR beta that were HLA-C-restricted and CMV-specific dominated the ex vivo response.

Sequences were obtained from PBMCs. The clonotype comes from a human donor in good health (CMV status not recorded). Some clones in this sample may be carry-over from other donors' samples. The V and J genes are TRBV7-2 and TRBJ2-3; no clear D. CDR3 bases: TGTGCCAGCAGCTTAGGACACTATAGCACAGATACGCAGTATTTT. Amino acids: CASSLGHYSTDTQYF.